Listed below are T cell receptor beta chains from one sample, sequenced in a study of T cell responses to AZD1222 COVID-19 vaccine. Here immunoSEQ multiplex PCR was the method, and the copy in TCRdb shows in-frame clones only, minus some. This sample yields 100,000 to 150,000 clones, of which around 90% are seen a single time; 6.3% belongs to the top ten. The sample in question was peripheral blood, obtained on day 0 of AZD1222 vaccination. These TCRs come from an adult in good health. Both conserved end residues are part of each CDR3. The D gene is left open where the match is weak. Not every row has a clone size; where given, it reads once, few, many or a size class.

D gene,V gene,J gene,clone size,CDR3 DNA,CDR3 protein
NA,TRBV6-5,TRBJ2-7,NA,TGTGCCAGCAGGCGGGACCCGTCCTACGAGCAGTACTTC,CASRRDPSYEQYF
NA,TRBV20-1,TRBJ1-4,NA,TGCAGTGCTAGTTATGGACCTAATGAAAAACTGTTTTTT,CSASYGPNEKLFF
NA,TRBV6-2/TRBV6-3,TRBJ2-3,NA,TGTGCCAGCAGCATCCTTACAGATACGCAGTATTTT,CASSILTDTQYF
NA,TRBV6-5,TRBJ2-6,NA,TGTGCCAGCAGCCTGGACACCCCTGGGGCCAACGTCCTGACTTTC,CASSLDTPGANVLTF
NA,TRBV30,TRBJ1-2,NA,TGTGCCTGGAGTGTTTCGGGGGTTGGCTACACCTTC,CAWSVSGVGYTF
TRBD1,TRBV27,TRBJ2-3,NA,TGTGCCAGCAGGGACAGGGGATTTGGAGATACGCAGTATTTT,CASRDRGFGDTQYF
NA,TRBV5-1,TRBJ2-7,NA,TGCGCCAGCAGCTTGGAATCCGGGGGAAAGGAGCAGTACTTC,CASSLESGGKEQYF
TRBD1,TRBV15,TRBJ1-1,NA,TGTGCCACCAGCAGACGAAGACAGGGGACCGTGAACACTGAAGCTTTCTTT,CATSRRRQGTVNTEAFF
NA,TRBV28,TRBJ1-5,NA,TGTGCCAGCAGTTTTGGGGAAAAGCCCCAGCATTTT,CASSFGEKPQHF
TRBD1,TRBV6-5,TRBJ2-2,NA,TGTGCCAGCGACAGGGCCCTAACCGGGGAGCTGTTTTTT,CASDRALTGELFF
NA,TRBV5-1,TRBJ1-1,NA,TGCGCCAGCAGCTCCACTCCTCAAAGGTTGGGGCCAGCTTTCTTT,CASSSTPQRLGPAFF
TRBD1,TRBV19,TRBJ2-7,NA,TGTGCCAGTAGTATTAGGGGGACAGAGACCTACGAGCAGTACTTC,CASSIRGTETYEQYF
NA,TRBV19,TRBJ1-1,NA,TGTGCCAGTAGTAGGGACGCAGGGAACACTGAAGCTTTCTTT,CASSRDAGNTEAFF
TRBD1,TRBV4-3,TRBJ1-4,NA,TGCGCCAGCAGCCAAGATGCCAGACAGGGTAATGAAAAACTGTTTTTT,CASSQDARQGNEKLFF
NA,TRBV2,TRBJ1-5,NA,TGTGCCAGCAGTGTTTCCAGGGGAAATCAGCCCCAGCATTTT,CASSVSRGNQPQHF
TRBD1,TRBV18,TRBJ1-1,NA,TGTGCCAGCTCACCTTACAGGGGGCCTGGCACTGAAGCTTTCTTT,CASSPYRGPGTEAFF
NA,TRBV10-3,TRBJ1-2,NA,TGTGCCACCGGGGGGCGGGAAGAGGGCTACACCTTC,CATGGREEGYTF
NA,TRBV2,TRBJ1-5,NA,TGTGCCAGCAGCGCGGACAGCGTAGGGCAGCCCCAGCATTTT,CASSADSVGQPQHF
NA,TRBV7-8,TRBJ2-5,NA,TGTGCCAGCAGCCCCCCCCTGGCGAGGCTGGACCAAGAGACCCAGTACTTC,CASSPPLARLDQETQYF
TRBD1,TRBV5-4,TRBJ1-2,NA,TGTGCCAGCAGCTTAGCCAGGACAGGCAACTATGGCTACACCTTC,CASSLARTGNYGYTF
NA,TRBV9,TRBJ2-1,NA,TGTGCCAGCAGTACCCCCGTTGTGGGGCAAGGGCACAATGAGCAGTTCTTC,CASSTPVVGQGHNEQFF
NA,TRBV14,TRBJ2-1,NA,TGTGCCAGCAGCCATATGGGGGTAGGTAATGAGCAGTTCTTC,CASSHMGVGNEQFF
TRBD2,TRBV7-9,TRBJ2-7,NA,TGTGCCAGCAGACCAGGGACTAGCGGGGGGGCTTACGAGCAGTACTTC,CASRPGTSGGAYEQYF
NA,TRBV14,TRBJ2-4,NA,TGTGCCAGCAGCCAAGATAACGAGAACATTCAGTACTTC,CASSQDNENIQYF
TRBD1,TRBV19,TRBJ1-1,NA,TGTGCCAGTAGTCGAATACAAAGACAGGGGGCTGGACAGAACACTGAAGCTTTCTTT,CASSRIQRQGAGQNTEAFF
TRBD1,TRBV30,TRBJ1-2,NA,TGTGCCTGGAGGATACATAGGGACAGGGAGAATGGCTACACCTTC,CAWRIHRDRENGYTF
TRBD1,TRBV6-5,TRBJ1-2,NA,TGTGCCAGCAGTTACGGGACAGGGGAATATGGCTACACCTTC,CASSYGTGEYGYTF
NA,TRBV7-3,TRBJ1-6,few,TGTGCCAGCAGCTTACTGAGCTCCTATAATTCACCCCTCCACTTT,CASSLLSSYNSPLHF
NA,TRBV3-1/TRBV3-2,TRBJ1-1,NA,TGTGCCAGCAGCCAAGCCAGGTTTAGGGGGGGGGCCGTTGCTTTCTTT,CASSQARFRGGAVAFF
TRBD2,TRBV7-9,TRBJ2-1,few,TGTGCCAGCACCACCGAAAGGGGACTAGCGGGGTCCTACAATGAGCAGTTCTTC,CASTTERGLAGSYNEQFF
TRBD2,TRBV4-2,TRBJ2-2,NA,TGTGCCAGCAGTCAGTGGGCGGGGGGGCGTACCACCGGGGAGCTGTTTTTT,CASSQWAGGRTTGELFF
NA,TRBV7-2,TRBJ2-1,NA,TGTGCCAGCAGCTTAGTAAATGAGCAGTTCTTC,CASSLVNEQFF